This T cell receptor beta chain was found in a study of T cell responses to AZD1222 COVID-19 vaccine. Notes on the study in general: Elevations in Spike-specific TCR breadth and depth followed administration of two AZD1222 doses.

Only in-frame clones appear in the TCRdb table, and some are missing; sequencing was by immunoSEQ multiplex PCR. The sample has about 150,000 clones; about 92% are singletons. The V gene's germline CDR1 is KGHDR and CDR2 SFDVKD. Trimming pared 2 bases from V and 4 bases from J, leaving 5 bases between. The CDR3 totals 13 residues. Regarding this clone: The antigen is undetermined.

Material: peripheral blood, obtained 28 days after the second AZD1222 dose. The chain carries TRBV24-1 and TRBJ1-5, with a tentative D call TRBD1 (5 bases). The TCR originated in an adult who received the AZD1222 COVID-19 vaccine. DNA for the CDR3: TGTGCCACCAGTGATTCAGGGAATCAGCCCCAGCATTTT. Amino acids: CATSDSGNQPQHF.